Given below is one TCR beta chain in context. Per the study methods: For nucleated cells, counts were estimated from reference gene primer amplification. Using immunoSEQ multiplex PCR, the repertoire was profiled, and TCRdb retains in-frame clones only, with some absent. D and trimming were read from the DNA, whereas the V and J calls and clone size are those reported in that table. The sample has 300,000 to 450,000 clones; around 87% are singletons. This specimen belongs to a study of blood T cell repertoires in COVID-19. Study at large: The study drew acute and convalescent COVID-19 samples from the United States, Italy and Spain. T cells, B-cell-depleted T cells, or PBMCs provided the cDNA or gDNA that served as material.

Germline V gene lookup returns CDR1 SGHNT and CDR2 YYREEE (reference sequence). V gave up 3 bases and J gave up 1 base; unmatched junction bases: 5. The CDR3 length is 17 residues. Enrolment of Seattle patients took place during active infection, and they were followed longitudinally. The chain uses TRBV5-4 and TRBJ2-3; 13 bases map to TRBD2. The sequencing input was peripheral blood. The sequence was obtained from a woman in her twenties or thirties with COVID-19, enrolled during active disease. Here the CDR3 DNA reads TGTGCCAGCAGCTCCAAGACTAGCGGGGGGCGCACAGATACGCAGTATTTT. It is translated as CASSSKTSGGRTDTQYF.